The text below deals with one T cell receptor (beta chain). Its antigen remains unknown. This same CDR3 is encoded by further DNA sequences in the sample. The data belong to a study of cytomegalovirus exposure and HLA in healthy donors. Assay used: immunoSEQ multiplex PCR; TCRdb lists only in-frame clones, some missing. The data contain 100,000 to 150,000 clones, 75% to 90% of them singletons. Germline V gene data show CDR1 as SGHRS and CDR2 as YFSETQ. The CDR3 extends over 16 amino acids. V lost 4 bases and J lost 1; bases outside the gene matches: 6. Study-wide points: Diagnosis of cytomegalovirus status made by the classifier reportedly showed high specificity and sensitivity. The study labeled around 160 TCR beta chains cytomegalovirus-associated. Testing in vitro showed three CMV-associated chains specific for CMV antigens.

The chain is built from TRBV5-1 and TRBJ2-2; 8 positions match TRBD1. Sequencing input: PBMCs. This sequence originates from a woman aged 18-30 years in good health and CMV-seronegative. For the CDR3, the DNA is TGCGCCAGCAGCCGAACCGGGACAGGGAACACCGGGGAGCTGTTTTTT. It translates to CASSRTGTGNTGELFF.